This TCR beta chain was observed in a study of T-cell reconstitution after alpha-beta-depleted transplantation in children. Preparing the TCRbeta library involved the use of unique molecular identifiers. TCRdb passed the PCR reads through MiXCR, listing each CDR3 protein once. The sample shows about 980,000 distinct CDR3 sequences, around 30% of them seen only once. This clonotype was counted a few times. Germline CDR1 and CDR2: SQVTM and ANQGSEA. This CDR3 has 13 residues. V lost 4 bases and J 0 bases, leaving 7 bases between the germline ends. V gene TRBV29-1 combines with J gene TRBJ1-5; D uncertain. The sequencing used PBMCs, mostly from graft donor cells, collected 360 days after TCRalphabeta/CD19-depleted stem cell transplant. This TCR derives from a boy in the first two years of life who had a stem cell transplant for SCID, so the T cells may come from the graft donor. CDR3 nucleotide sequence: TGCAGCGTTGGGGCGGATAGCAATCAGCCCCAGCATTTT. It yields the protein CSVGADSNQPQHF.